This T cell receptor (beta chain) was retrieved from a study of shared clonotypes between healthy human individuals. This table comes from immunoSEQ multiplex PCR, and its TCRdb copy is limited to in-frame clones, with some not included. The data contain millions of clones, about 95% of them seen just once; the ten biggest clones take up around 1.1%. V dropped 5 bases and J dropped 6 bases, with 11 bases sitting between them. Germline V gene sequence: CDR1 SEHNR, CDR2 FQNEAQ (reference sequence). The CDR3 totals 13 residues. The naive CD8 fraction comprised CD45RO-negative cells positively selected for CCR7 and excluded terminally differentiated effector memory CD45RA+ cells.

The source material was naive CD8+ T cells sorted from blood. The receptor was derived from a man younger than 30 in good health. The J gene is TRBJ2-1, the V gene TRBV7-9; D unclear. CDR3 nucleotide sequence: TGTGCCAGCAGCCCCCAGGTATCCAATGAGCAGTTCTTC. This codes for CASSPQVSNEQFF.